A selection of T cell receptor beta chains follows, all from one sample in a study of CD8 T cells in Susac syndrome. TCRdb itself ran the immunoSEQ multiplex PCR reads through MiXCR, one entry per CDR3 protein. The sample lists some 190,000 distinct CDR3 sequences; 94% were seen once. Sequencing used CD4+ T cells from PBMCs. These receptors all come from a human donor with Susac syndrome. Each CDR3 is given with its conserved first and last residue. D genes are given only for firm matches. Size is omitted from some rows. Given values are once, few, many or a class for expanded clones.

clone size	V gene	D gene	J gene	CDR3 protein	CDR3 DNA
.	TRBV5-1	TRBD1	TRBJ2-5	CASRATGTGGTYQETQYF	TGCGCCAGCCGCGCAACCGGGACAGGGGGAACCTACCAAGAGACCCAGTACTTC
.	TRBV6-2/TRBV6-3	.	TRBJ2-1	CASRTDLDGGSYNEQFF	TGTGCCAGCAGGACGGACCTAGACGGCGGCTCCTACAATGAGCAGTTCTTC
.	TRBV6-2/TRBV6-3	.	TRBJ1-1	CASVNRANEAFF	TGTGCCAGCGTTAACAGGGCGAATGAAGCTTTCTTT
once	TRBV6-2/TRBV6-3	.	TRBJ2-5	CASSYSNEAGRQTQYF	TGTGCCAGCAGTTACTCGAATGAGGCCGGTAGACAGACCCAGTACTTC
.	TRBV20-1	TRBD2	TRBJ2-5	CSARDPLRGAETQYF	TGCAGTGCTAGAGACCCCCTGCGGGGGGCGGAGACCCAGTACTTC
.	TRBV30	TRBD1	TRBJ1-2	CAWSVSSGGAGGYTF	TGTGCCTGGAGTGTTTCTTCAGGGGGCGCGGGTGGCTACACCTTC
.	TRBV28	.	TRBJ2-5	CASSRTFSETQYF	TGTGCCAGCAGCAGAACCTTCTCGGAGACCCAGTACTTC
.	TRBV9	.	TRBJ2-1	CASSRSGGAGNEQFF	TGTGCCAGCAGCCGATCAGGGGGGGCCGGGAATGAGCAGTTCTTC
.	TRBV7-8	.	TRBJ2-7	CASSSSSGHSYEQYF	TGTGCCAGCAGCTCTTCCTCGGGACACTCCTACGAGCAGTACTTC
.	TRBV14	.	TRBJ1-2	CASSQVDSPYGYTF	TGTGCCAGCAGCCAAGTTGACAGCCCGTATGGCTACACCTTC